This TCR beta chain originates from a study of blood T cells in healthy people across ages. For the second PCR, which ran for about 6 to 11 cycles, a sample-barcoded 5' primer and a J-beta primer mix were used. TCRdb reanalysed the 5' RACE reads using MiXCR and keeps one entry per CDR3 protein. The repertoire has under 1,100,000 distinct CDR3 sequences, roughly 24% of them found once; the top ten carry approximately 0.7%. Germline CDR1 SQVTM, CDR2 ANQGSEA. V was trimmed by 4 bases and J by 5 bases, leaving 8 bases between them. The length of the CDR3 is 12 residues. This clonotype was seen a handful of times. These data also featured in a second study, about T cells of mothers and their children. That report adds: Donation was provided by three healthy Caucasian mothers along with their six children.

This TCR was sampled from a girl aged 2 to 9 in good health. V usage is TRBV29-1 and J usage is TRBJ2-2; no definite D call. The sequencing input was blood. In DNA, the CDR3 is TGCAGCGTTGGGGTTTCAACCGGGGAGCTGTTTTTT. Residues: CSVGVSTGELFF.